This TCR beta chain comes out of a study of blood T cell repertoires in COVID-19. About the study: The origin of the acute and convalescent COVID-19 samples was the United States, Italy and Spain. PBMCs, B-cell-depleted T cells, or T cells provided the cDNA or gDNA that made up the material.

The CDR3 spans 13 residues. With 5 bases removed from V and 4 bases from J, the gap between germline ends came to 12 bases. CDR1 and CDR2 (germline): GTSNPN, SVGIG (reference sequence). As handled by the study authors: The authors estimated nucleated cell counts from reference gene primer amplification. Produced via immunoSEQ multiplex PCR; TCRdb's table is partial and in-frame only. The DNA was the basis for D and trimming; V, J and clone size are from that table. The table includes 250,000 to 350,000 clones, around 90% detected once. The chain carries TRBV30 and TRBJ1-3, with D uncertain. The sequencing input was peripheral blood. The source of this sequence is a woman aged 40 to 50 who had recovered from COVID-19. The CDR3 coding sequence is TGTGCCTGGGTATCCGTACTGGGAAACACCATATATTTT. Residues: CAWVSVLGNTIYF.